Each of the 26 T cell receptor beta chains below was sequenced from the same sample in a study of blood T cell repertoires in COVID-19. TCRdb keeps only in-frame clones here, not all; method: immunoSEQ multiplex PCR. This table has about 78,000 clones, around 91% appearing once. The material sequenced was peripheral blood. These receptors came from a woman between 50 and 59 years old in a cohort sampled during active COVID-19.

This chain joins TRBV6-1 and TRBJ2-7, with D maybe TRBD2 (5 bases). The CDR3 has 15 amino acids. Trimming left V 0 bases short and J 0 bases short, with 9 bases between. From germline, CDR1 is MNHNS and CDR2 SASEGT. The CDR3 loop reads CASSEARGISYEQYF. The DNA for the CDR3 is TGTGCCAGCAGTGAAGCTCGAGGGATCTCCTACGAGCAGTACTTC.

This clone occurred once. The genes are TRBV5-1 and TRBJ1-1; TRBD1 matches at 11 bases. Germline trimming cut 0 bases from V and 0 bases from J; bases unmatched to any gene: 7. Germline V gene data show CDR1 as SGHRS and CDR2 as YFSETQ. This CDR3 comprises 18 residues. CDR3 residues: CASSLAGTGGLLNTEAFF. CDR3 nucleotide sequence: TGCGCCAGCAGCTTGGCGGGGACAGGGGGACTACTGAACACTGAAGCTTTCTTT.

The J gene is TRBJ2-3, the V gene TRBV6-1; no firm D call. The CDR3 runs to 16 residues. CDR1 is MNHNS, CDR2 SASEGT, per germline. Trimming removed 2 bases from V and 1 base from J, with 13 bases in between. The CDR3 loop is CASSERFLVGTDTQYF. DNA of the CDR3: TGTGCCAGCAGTGAACGATTCCTAGTGGGCACAGATACGCAGTATTTT.

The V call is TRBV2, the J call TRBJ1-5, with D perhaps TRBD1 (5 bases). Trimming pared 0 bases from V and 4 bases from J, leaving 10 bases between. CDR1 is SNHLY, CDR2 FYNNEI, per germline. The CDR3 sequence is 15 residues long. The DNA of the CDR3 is TGTGCCAGCAGTGAAGCGGGGGGGAAAAATCAGCCCCAGCATTTT. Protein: CASSEAGGKNQPQHF.

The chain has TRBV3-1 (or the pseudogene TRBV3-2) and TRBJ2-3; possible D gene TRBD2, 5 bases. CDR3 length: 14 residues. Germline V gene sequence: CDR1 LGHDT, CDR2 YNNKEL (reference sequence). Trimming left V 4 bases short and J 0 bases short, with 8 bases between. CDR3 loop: CASSLRTSTDTQYF. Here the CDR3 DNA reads TGTGCCAGCAGCCTTCGGACTAGCACAGATACGCAGTATTTT.

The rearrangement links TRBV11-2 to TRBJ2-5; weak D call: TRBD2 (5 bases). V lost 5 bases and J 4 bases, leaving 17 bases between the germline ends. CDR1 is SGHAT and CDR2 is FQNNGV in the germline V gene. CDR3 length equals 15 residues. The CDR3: CASSAGSQRAETQYF. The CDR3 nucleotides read TGTGCCAGCAGCGCCGGGTCACAGAGGGCAGAGACCCAGTACTTC. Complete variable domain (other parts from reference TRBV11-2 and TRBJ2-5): EAGVAQSPRYKIIEKRQSVAFWCNPISGHATLYWYQQILGQGPKLLIQFQNNGVVDDSQLPKDRFSAERLKGVDSTLKIQPAKLEDSAVYLCASSAGSQRAETQYFGPGTRLLVL.

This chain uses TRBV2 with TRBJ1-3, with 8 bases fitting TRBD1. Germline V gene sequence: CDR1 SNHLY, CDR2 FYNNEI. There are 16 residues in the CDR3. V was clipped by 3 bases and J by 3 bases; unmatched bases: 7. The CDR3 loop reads CASSEEQGVGGNTIYF. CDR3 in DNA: TGTGCCAGCAGTGAGGAACAGGGGGTCGGTGGAAACACCATATATTTT.

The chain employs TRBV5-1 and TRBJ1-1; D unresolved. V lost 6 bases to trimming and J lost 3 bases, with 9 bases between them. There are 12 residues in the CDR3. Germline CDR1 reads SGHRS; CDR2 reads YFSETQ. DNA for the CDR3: TGCGCCAGCAAGGAGTGGGACACTGAAGCTTTCTTT. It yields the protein CASKEWDTEAFF.

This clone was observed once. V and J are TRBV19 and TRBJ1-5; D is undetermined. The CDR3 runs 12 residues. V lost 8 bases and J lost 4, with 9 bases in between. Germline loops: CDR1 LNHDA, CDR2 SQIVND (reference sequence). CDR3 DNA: TGTGCCAGTGTGGCGGGGAATCAGCCCCAGCATTTT. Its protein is CASVAGNQPQHF.

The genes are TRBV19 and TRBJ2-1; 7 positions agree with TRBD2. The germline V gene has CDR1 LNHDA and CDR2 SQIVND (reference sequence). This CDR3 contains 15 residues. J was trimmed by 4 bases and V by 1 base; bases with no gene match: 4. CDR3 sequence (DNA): TGTGCCAGTAGTATAGGGGGAGGGCGATACAATGAGCAGTTCTTC. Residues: CASSIGGGRYNEQFF.

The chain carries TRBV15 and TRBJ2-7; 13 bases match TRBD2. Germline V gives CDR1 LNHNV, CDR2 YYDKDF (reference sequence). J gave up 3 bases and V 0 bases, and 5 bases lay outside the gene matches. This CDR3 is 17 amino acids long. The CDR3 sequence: CATSRDRRTSGSYEQYF. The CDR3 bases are TGTGCCACCAGCAGAGATCGAAGGACTAGCGGGAGCTACGAGCAGTACTTC.

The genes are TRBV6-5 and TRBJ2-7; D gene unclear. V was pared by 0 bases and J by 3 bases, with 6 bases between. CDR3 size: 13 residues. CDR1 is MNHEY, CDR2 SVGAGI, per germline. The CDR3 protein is CASSYSRFYEQYF. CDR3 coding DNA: TGTGCCAGCAGTTACTCGAGGTTCTACGAGCAGTACTTC.

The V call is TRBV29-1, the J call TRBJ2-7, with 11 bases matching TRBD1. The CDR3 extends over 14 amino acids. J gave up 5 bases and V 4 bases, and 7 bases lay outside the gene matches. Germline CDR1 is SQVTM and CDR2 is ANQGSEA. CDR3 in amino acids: CSVGGDRGSHEQYF. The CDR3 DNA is TGCAGCGTTGGAGGGGACAGGGGGAGTCACGAGCAGTACTTC.

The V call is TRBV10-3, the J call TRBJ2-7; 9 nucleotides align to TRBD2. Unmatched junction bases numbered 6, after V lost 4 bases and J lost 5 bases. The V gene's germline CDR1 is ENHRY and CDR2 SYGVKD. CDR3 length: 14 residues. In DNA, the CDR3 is TGTGCCATCAGTGCTGGACTAGCGACGAACGAGCAGTACTTC. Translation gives CAISAGLATNEQYF.

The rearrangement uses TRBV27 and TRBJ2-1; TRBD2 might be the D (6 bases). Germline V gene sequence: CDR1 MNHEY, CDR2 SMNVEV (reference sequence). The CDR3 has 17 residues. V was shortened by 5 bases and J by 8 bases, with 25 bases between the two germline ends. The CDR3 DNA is TGTGCCAGCAGTCGCGACCTTCGCGGGATATCAGCCCATGAGCAGTTCTTC. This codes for CASSRDLRGISAHEQFF.

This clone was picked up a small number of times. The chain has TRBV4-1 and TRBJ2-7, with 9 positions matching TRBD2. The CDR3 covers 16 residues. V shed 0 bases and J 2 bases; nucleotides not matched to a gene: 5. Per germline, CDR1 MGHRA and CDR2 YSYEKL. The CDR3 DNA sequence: TGCGCCAGCAGCCAAGAGGGGACTAGCCAGCCCTACGAGCAGTACTTC. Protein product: CASSQEGTSQPYEQYF.

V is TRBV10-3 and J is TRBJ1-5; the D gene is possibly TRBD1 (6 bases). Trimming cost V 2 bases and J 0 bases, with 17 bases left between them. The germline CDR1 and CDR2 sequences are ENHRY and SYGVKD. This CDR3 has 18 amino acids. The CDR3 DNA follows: TGTGCCATCAGTGAGGGCAGGGGCGCCTCCTATAGCAATCAGCCCCAGCATTTT. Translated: CAISEGRGASYSNQPQHF.

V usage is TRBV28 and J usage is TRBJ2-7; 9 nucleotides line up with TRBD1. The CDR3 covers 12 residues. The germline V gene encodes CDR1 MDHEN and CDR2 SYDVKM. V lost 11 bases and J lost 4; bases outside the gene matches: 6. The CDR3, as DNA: TGTGCCTTCGGGACAGGGCTATACGAGCAGTACTTC. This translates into CAFGTGLYEQYF.

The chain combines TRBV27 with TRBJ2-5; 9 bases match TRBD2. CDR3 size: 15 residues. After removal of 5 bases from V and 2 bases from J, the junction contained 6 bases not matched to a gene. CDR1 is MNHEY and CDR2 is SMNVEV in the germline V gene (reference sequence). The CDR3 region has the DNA TGTGCCAGCAGTCAATCTAGCGGGGTTCAAGAGACCCAGTACTTC. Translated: CASSQSSGVQETQYF.

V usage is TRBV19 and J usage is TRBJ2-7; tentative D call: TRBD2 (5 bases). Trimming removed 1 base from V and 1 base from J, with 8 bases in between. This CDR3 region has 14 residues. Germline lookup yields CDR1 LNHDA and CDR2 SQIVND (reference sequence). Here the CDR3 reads CASSIGRGSYEQYF. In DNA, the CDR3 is TGTGCCAGTAGTATAGGCCGAGGGTCCTACGAGCAGTACTTC.

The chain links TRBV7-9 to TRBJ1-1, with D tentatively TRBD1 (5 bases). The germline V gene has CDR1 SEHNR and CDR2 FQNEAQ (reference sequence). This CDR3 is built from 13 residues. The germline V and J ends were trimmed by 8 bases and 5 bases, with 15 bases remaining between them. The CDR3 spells CASLYTGGTEAFF. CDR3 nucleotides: TGTGCCAGCTTGTACACCGGGGGGACTGAAGCTTTCTTT.

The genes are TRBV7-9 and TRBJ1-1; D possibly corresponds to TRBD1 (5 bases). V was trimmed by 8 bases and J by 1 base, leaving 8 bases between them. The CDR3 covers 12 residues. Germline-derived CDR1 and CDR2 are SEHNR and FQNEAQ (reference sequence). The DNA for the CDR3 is TGTGCCAGCGGGCAGGGGAACACTGAAGCTTTCTTT. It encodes CASGQGNTEAFF.

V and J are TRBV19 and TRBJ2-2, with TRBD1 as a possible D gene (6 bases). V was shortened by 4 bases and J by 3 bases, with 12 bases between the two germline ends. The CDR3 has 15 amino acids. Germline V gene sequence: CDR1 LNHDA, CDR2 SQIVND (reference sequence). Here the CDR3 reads CASSSRRGDTGELFF. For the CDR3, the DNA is TGTGCCAGTAGTAGCCGCAGGGGCGACACCGGGGAGCTGTTTTTT.

The CDR3 nucleotides read TGTGCCAGCAGTGAGGACTCGGCGGGAGGCGCCGGACCAGATACGCAGTATTTT. Translated: CASSEDSAGGAGPDTQYF. The chain links TRBV2 to TRBJ2-3; TRBD2 matches 8 bases. V was clipped by 3 bases and J by 4 bases; unmatched bases: 15. This CDR3 is built from 18 residues. CDR1 is SNHLY and CDR2 is FYNNEI in the germline V gene. The complete variable domain, with remaining parts taken from reference TRBV2 and TRBJ2-3, reads EPEVTQTPSHQVTQMGQEVILRCVPISNHLYFYWYRQILGQKVEFLVSFYNNEISEKSEIFDDQFSVERPDGSNFTLKIRSTKLEDSAMYFCASSEDSAGGAGPDTQYFGPGTRLTVL.

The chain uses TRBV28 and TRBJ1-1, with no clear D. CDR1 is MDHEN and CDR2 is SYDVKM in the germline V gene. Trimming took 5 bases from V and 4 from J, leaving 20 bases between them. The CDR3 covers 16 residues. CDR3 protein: CASSPPGWPRGTEAFF. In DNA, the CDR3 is TGTGCCAGCAGTCCCCCGGGCTGGCCTCGGGGCACTGAAGCTTTCTTT. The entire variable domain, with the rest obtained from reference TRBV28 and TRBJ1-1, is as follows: DVKVTQSSRYLVKRTGEKVFLECVQDMDHENMFWYRQDPGLGLRLIYFSYDVKMKEKGDIPEGYSVSREKKERFSLILESASTNQTSMYLCASSPPGWPRGTEAFFGQGTRLTVV.

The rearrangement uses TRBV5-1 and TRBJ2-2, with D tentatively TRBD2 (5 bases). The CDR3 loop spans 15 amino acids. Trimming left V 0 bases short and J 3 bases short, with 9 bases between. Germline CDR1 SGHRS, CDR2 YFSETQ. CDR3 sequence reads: CASSLAREYTGELFF. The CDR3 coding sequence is TGCGCCAGCAGCTTGGCCCGGGAATACACCGGGGAGCTGTTTTTT.